This T cell receptor (beta chain) was documented in a study of shared clonotypes between healthy human individuals. Across the whole study: With ages of 18 to 49, the donors were two women and a few men.

In the original workflow: Filtering differed, since immunoSEQ gave only junction sequences and no quality scores. Assay: immunoSEQ multiplex PCR; the TCRdb copy retains only in-frame clones and omits some. D and trimming were read from the DNA, whereas the V and J calls and clone size are those reported in that table. The sample contains some 500,000 clones, approximately 79% of which appear only once. Germline lookup yields CDR1 SEHNR and CDR2 FQNEAQ (reference sequence). The CDR3 loop spans 13 amino acids. V lost 5 bases, J lost 6 bases, and 13 bases lay in between. HIV-negative, healthy adults without recent acute infections or vaccinations were the donors.

The receptor comes from a woman between 40 and 55 years old in good health. Some clones in this sample may be carry-over from other donors' samples. V and J are TRBV7-9 and TRBJ1-1; D is undetermined. What was sequenced was PBMCs. The chain's CDR3 is CASSQQETSEAFF. The CDR3 DNA is TGTGCCAGCAGCCAGCAGGAGACTTCTGAAGCTTTCTTT.